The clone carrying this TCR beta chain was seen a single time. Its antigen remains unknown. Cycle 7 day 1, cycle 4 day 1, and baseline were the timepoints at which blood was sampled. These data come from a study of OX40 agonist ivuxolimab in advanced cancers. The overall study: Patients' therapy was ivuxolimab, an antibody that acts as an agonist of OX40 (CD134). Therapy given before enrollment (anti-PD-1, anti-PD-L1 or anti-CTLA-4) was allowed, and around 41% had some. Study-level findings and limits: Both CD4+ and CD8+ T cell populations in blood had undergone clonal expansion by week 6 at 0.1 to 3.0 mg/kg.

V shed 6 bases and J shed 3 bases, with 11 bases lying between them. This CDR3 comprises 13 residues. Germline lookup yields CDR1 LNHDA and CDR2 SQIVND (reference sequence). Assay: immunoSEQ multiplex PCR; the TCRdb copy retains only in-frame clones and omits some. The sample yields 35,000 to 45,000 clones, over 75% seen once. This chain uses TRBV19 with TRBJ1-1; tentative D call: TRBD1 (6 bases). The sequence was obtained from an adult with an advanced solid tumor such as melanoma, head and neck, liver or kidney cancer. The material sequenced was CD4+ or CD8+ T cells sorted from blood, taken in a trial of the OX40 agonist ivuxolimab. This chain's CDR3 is CASREGGDTEAFF. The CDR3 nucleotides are TGTGCCAGTAGGGAAGGGGGTGACACTGAAGCTTTCTTT.